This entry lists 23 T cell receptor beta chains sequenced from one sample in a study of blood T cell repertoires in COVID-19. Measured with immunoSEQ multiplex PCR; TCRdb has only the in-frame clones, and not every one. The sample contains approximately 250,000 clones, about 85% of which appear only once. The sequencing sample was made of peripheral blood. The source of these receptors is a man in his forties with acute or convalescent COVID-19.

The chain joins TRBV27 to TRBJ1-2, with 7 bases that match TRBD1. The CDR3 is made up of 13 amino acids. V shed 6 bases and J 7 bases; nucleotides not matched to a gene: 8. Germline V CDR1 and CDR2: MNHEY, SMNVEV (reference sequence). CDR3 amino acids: CASRLNRGRGYTF. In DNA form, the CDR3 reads TGTGCCAGCAGGTTGAACAGGGGACGTGGCTACACCTTC.

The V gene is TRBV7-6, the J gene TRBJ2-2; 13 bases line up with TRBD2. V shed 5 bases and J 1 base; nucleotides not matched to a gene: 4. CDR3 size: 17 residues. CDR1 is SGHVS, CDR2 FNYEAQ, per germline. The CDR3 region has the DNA TGTGCCAGCAGCCCCCGGACTAGCGGGGGGAACACCGGGGAGCTGTTTTTT. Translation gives CASSPRTSGGNTGELFF.

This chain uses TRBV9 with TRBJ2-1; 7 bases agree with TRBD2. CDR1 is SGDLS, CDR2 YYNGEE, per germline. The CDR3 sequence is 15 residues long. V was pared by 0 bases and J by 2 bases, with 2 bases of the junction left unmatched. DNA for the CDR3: TGTGCCAGCAGCGTAGGCGGGGGACCCTACAATGAGCAGTTCTTC. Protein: CASSVGGGPYNEQFF.

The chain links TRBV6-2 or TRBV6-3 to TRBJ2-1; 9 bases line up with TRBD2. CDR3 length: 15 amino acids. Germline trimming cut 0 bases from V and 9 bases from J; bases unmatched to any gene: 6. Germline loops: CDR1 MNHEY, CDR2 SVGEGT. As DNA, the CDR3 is TGTGCCAGCAGTTACTCTGGCGGGGGGGTGAGTGAGCAGTTCTTC. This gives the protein CASSYSGGGVSEQFF.

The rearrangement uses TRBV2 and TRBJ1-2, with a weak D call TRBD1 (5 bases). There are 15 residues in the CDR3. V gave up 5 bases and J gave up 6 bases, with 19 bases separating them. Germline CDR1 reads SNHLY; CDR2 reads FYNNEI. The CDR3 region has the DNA TGTGCCAGCAGTCAGCGGGACGGGGCAGTGGATGGCTACACCTTC. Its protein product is CASSQRDGAVDGYTF.

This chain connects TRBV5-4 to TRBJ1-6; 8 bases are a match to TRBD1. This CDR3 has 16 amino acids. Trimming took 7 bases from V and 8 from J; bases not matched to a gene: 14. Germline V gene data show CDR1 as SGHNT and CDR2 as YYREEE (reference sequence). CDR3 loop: CASAPTRGTGHSPLHF. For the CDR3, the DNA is TGTGCCAGCGCCCCTACGAGGGGGACAGGACATTCACCCCTCCACTTT.

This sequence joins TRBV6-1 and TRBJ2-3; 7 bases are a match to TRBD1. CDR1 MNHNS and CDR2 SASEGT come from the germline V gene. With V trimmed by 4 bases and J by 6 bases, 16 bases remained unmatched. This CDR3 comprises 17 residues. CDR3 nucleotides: TGTGCCAGCAGTGCCTTCTCCGGGACAGACCTCACGGATACGCAGTATTTT. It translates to CASSAFSGTDLTDTQYF.

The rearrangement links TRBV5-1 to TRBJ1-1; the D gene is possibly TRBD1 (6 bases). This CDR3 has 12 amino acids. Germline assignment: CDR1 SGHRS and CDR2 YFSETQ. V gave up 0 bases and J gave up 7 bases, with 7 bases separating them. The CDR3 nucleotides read TGCGCCAGCAGCTTGGTAGGGGGTGAAGCTTTCTTT. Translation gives CASSLVGGEAFF.

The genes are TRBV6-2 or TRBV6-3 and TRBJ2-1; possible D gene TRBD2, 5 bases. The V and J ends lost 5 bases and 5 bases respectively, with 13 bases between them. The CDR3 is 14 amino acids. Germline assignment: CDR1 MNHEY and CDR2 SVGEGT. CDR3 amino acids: CASSRSSEHNEQFF. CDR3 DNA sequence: TGTGCCAGCAGTCGGAGTAGCGAGCACAATGAGCAGTTCTTC.

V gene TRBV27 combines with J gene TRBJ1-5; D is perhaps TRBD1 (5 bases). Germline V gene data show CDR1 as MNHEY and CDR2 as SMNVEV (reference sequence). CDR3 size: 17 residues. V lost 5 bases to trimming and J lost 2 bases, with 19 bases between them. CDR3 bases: TGTGCCAGCAGTCCCCTCCCAGGGCCCTCGGGCAATCAGCCCCAGCATTTT. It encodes CASSPLPGPSGNQPQHF.

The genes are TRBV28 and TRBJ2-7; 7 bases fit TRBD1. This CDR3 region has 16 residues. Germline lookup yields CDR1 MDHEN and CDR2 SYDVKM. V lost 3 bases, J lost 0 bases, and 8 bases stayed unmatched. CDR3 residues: CASSFGKTGNSYEQYF. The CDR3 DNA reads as TGTGCCAGCAGTTTCGGCAAGACAGGGAACTCCTACGAGCAGTACTTC.

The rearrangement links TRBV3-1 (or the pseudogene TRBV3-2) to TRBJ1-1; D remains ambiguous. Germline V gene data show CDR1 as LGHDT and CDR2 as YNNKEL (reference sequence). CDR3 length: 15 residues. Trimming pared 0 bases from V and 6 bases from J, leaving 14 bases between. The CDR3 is CASSQDEGRVPEAFF. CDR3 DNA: TGTGCCAGCAGCCAAGATGAGGGTAGGGTCCCTGAAGCTTTCTTT.

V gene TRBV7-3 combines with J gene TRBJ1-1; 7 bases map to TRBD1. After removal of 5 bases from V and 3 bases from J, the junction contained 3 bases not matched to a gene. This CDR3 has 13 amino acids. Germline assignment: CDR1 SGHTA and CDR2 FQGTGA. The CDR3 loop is CASSPTGYTEAFF. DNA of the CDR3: TGTGCCAGCAGCCCGACAGGGTACACTGAAGCTTTCTTT.

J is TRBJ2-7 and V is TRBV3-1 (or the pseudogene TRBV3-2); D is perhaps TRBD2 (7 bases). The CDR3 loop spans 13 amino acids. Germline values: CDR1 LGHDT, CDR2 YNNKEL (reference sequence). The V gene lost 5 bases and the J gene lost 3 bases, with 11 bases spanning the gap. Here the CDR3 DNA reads TGTGCCAGCAGCAGGGGGGGGGTCTACGAGCAGTACTTC. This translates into CASSRGGVYEQYF.

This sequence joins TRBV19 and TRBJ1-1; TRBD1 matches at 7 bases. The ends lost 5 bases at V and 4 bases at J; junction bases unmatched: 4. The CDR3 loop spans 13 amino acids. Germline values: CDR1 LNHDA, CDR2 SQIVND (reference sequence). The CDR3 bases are TGTGCCAGTAGTCCCCACAGGGGCACTGAAGCTTTCTTT. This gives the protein CASSPHRGTEAFF.

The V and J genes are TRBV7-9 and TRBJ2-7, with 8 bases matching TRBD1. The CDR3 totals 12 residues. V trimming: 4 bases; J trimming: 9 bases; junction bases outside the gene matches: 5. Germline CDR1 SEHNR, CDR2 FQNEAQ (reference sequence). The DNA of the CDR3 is TGTGCCAGCAGCTCCGGACAGGGTGGGCAGTACTTC. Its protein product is CASSSGQGGQYF. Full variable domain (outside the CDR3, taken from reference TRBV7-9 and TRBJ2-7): DTGVSQNPRHKITKRGQNVTFRCDPISEHNRLYWYRQTLGQGPEFLTYFQNEAQLEKSRLLSDRFSAERPKGSFSTLEIQRTEQGDSAMYLCASSSGQGGQYFGPGTRLTVT.

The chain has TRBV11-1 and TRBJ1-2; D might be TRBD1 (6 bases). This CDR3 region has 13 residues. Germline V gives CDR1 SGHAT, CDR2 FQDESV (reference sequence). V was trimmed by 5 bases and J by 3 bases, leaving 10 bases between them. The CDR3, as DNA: TGTGCCAGCAGCCCAACAGGGTACTATGGCTACACCTTC. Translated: CASSPTGYYGYTF.

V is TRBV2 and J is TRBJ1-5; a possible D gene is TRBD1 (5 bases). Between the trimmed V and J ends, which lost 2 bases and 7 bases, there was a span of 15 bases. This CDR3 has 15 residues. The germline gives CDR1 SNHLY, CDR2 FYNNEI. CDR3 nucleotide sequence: TGTGCCAGCAGTGAATATTTAGGGGAAGGACAGCCCCAGCATTTT. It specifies CASSEYLGEGQPQHF.

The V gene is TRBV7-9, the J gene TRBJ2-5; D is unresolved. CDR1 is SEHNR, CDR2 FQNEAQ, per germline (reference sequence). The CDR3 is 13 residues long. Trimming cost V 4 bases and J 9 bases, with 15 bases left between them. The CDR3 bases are TGTGCCAGCAGCTCGCCACGGTCTGCGGCCCAGTACTTC. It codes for CASSSPRSAAQYF.

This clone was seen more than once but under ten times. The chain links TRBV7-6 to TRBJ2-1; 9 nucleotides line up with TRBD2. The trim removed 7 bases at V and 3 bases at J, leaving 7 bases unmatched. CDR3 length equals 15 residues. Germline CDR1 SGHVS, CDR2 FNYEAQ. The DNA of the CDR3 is TGTGCCAGCAACGCCGGGACTAGCATCTACAATGAGCAGTTCTTC. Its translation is CASNAGTSIYNEQFF. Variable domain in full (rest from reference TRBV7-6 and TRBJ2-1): GAGVSQSPRYKVTKRGQDVALRCDPISGHVSLYWYRQALGQGPEFLTYFNYEAQQDKSGLPNDRFSAERPEGSISTLTIQRTEQRDSAMYRCASNAGTSIYNEQFFGPGTRLTVL.

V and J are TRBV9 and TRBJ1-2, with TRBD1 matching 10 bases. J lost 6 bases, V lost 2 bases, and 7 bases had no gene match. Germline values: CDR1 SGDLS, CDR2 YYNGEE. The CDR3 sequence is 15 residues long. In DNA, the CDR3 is TGTGCCAGCAGCGTTTTCCCGGGACAGGGGAATGGCTACACCTTC. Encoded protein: CASSVFPGQGNGYTF. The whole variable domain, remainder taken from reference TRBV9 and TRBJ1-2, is DSGVTQTPKHLITATGQRVTLRCSPRSGDLSVYWYQQSLDQGLQFLIQYYNGEERAKGNILERFSAQQFPDLHSELNLSSLELGDSALYFCASSVFPGQGNGYTFGSGTRLTVV.

CDR3 loop: CASRGQGGRDGYTF. Here the CDR3 DNA reads TGTGCCAGTAGGGGACAGGGGGGACGAGATGGCTACACCTTC. V gene TRBV19 combines with J gene TRBJ1-2; TRBD1 matches 11 bases. Germline V gene sequence: CDR1 LNHDA, CDR2 SQIVND (reference sequence). V lost 6 bases and J lost 6; bases outside the gene matches: 6. This CDR3 contains 14 residues.

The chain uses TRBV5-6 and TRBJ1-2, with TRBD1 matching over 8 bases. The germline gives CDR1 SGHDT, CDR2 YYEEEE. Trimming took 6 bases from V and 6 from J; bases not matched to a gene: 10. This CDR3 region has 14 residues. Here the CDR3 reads CASIYRGAWNGYTF. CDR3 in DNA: TGTGCCAGCATATACAGGGGGGCATGGAATGGCTACACCTTC.